This passage covers 27 T cell receptor beta chains from one sample sequenced in a study of blood T cell repertoires in COVID-19. Data came from immunoSEQ multiplex PCR; TCRdb stores just in-frame clones and leaves some out. The sample carries over 100,000 clones, 85% recorded once. Sequencing was carried out using peripheral blood. These receptors were obtained from an elderly man with acute or convalescent COVID-19.

This clone has more than one count but fewer than ten. This chain links TRBV5-4 with TRBJ2-7; TRBD2 is a possible D gene (6 bases). The CDR3 totals 14 residues. The germline gives CDR1 SGHNT, CDR2 YYREEE (reference sequence). Trimming removed 4 bases from V and 3 bases from J, with 14 bases in between. In nucleotides, the CDR3 is TGTGCCAGCAGCCCCGGTCCGGGGGACTACGAGCAGTACTTC. Translating it yields CASSPGPGDYEQYF.

This chain joins TRBV10-3 and TRBJ2-3, with unresolved D. The V gene's germline CDR1 is ENHRY and CDR2 SYGVKD. V lost 6 bases and J lost 0, with 7 bases in between. The CDR3 totals 13 residues. The CDR3 DNA reads TGTGCCATCAGCGGCGGTAGCACAGATACGCAGTATTTT. Translating gives CAISGGSTDTQYF.

The V call is TRBV20-1, the J call TRBJ2-3; 11 nucleotides line up with TRBD2. V lost 3 bases and J lost 4; bases outside the gene matches: 9. Germline values: CDR1 DFQATT, CDR2 SNEGSKA (reference sequence). The CDR3 spans 16 residues. This CDR3 reads CSASRPTSGKADTQYF. DNA for the CDR3: TGCAGTGCTAGTCGCCCGACTAGCGGGAAAGCAGATACGCAGTATTTT.

This rearrangement joins TRBV15 to TRBJ1-5; 9 positions agree with TRBD1. With 2 bases clipped from V and 4 bases from J, the junction kept 3 bases outside the gene matches. Germline CDR1 is LNHNV and CDR2 is YYDKDF (reference sequence). This CDR3 has 15 residues. This chain's CDR3 is CATSRQGQGNQPQHF. DNA for the CDR3: TGTGCCACCAGCAGACAGGGACAGGGAAATCAGCCCCAGCATTTT. Using reference TRBV15 and TRBJ1-5 for the parts outside the CDR3, the full variable domain is DAMVIQNPRYQVTQFGKPVTLSCSQTLNHNVMYWYQQKSSQAPKLLFHYYDKDFNNEADTPDNFQSRRPNTSFCFLDIRSPGLGDTAMYLCATSRQGQGNQPQHFGDGTRLSIL.

The chain couples TRBV19 to TRBJ1-4; D remains unclear. This CDR3 region has 16 residues. V was clipped by 2 bases and J by 0 bases, with 10 bases between them. In germline, CDR1 is LNHDA, CDR2 SQIVND (reference sequence). For the CDR3, the DNA is TGTGCCAGTAGTATACAGGCGTACCCAACTAATGAAAAACTGTTTTTT. This translates into CASSIQAYPTNEKLFF.

The chain combines TRBV15 with TRBJ2-7, with 7 positions matching TRBD2. CDR3 length equals 16 residues. Germline assignment: CDR1 LNHNV and CDR2 YYDKDF (reference sequence). The J segment lost 0 bases and the V segment lost 3 bases, leaving 8 bases of the junction unmatched. CDR3 nucleotides: TGTGCCACCAGCAGGTCGTGGGGGGGAGGCTCCTACGAGCAGTACTTC. Translating it yields CATSRSWGGGSYEQYF.

Turning to this clone: The junction does not match germline at one end; this may be a read error. This chain connects TRBV7-6 to TRBJ1-1; tentatively, D is TRBD1 (5 bases). Germline V lookup: CDR1 SGHVS, CDR2 FNYEAQ. The CDR3 is 15 amino acids. The CDR3 sequence: CASTLGGGANTEAFF. CDR3 nucleotides: TGTGCCAGCACCTTAGGAGGAGGGGCGAACACTGAAGCTTTCTTT.

This chain links TRBV7-2 with TRBJ1-2; 9 bases fit TRBD1. The trim removed 1 base at V and 6 bases at J, leaving 0 bases unmatched. The length of the CDR3 is 13 residues. The germline V gene has CDR1 SGHTA and CDR2 FQGNSA. CDR3 coding DNA: TGTGCCAGCAGCTTAGGGGACAGGGATGGCTACACCTTC. Residues: CASSLGDRDGYTF.

DNA for the CDR3: TGCGCCAGCAGCTTGGGAACTCAGAACACCGGGGAGCTGTTTTTT. It encodes CASSLGTQNTGELFF. The chain is built from TRBV5-1 and TRBJ2-2; D unclear. The CDR3 covers 15 residues. V dropped 0 bases and J dropped 1 base, with 7 bases sitting between them. Germline V gene data show CDR1 as SGHRS and CDR2 as YFSETQ.

The V gene is TRBV5-1, the J gene TRBJ2-3, with 9 bases aligning to TRBD2. V lost 4 bases to trimming and J lost 0 bases; unmatched junction nucleotides: 6. The CDR3 contains 16 residues. Germline V gene sequence: CDR1 SGHRS, CDR2 YFSETQ. CDR3 sequence: CASSMGTSSSTDTQYF. Written as DNA, the CDR3 is TGCGCCAGCAGCATGGGGACTAGCAGTAGCACAGATACGCAGTATTTT. Filled out from reference TRBV5-1 and TRBJ2-3, the complete variable domain reads KAGVTQTPRYLIKTRGQQVTLSCSPISGHRSVSWYQQTPGQGLQFLFEYFSETQRNKGNFPGRFSGRQFSNSRSEMNVSTLELGDSALYLCASSMGTSSSTDTQYFGPGTRLTVL.

This chain joins TRBV3-1 (or the pseudogene TRBV3-2) and TRBJ2-5, with D uncertain. This CDR3 region has 15 residues. V was cut by 0 bases and J by 5 bases, with 13 bases left in between. Germline-derived CDR1 and CDR2 are LGHDT and YNNKEL (reference sequence). CDR3 loop: CASSQEQRPRETQYF. As DNA, the CDR3 is TGTGCCAGCAGCCAAGAGCAGCGCCCGCGGGAGACCCAGTACTTC.

The J gene is TRBJ2-1, the V gene TRBV5-1, with 10 bases that match TRBD1. Per the germline V gene, CDR1 is SGHRS and CDR2 is YFSETQ. Trimming removed 0 bases from V and 5 bases from J; junction bases left unmatched: 5. The CDR3 is 16 amino acids. For the CDR3, the DNA is TGCGCCAGCAGCTTGGCAGGACAGGGGGTAAACAATGAGCAGTTCTTC. Amino acid sequence: CASSLAGQGVNNEQFF.

In its sample, this clone was seen a few times. The rearrangement links TRBV7-2 to TRBJ2-3; possibly TRBD2 for D (6 bases). The CDR3 is made up of 14 amino acids. Germline V gene sequence: CDR1 SGHTA, CDR2 FQGNSA. Trimming stripped 1 base from V and 8 bases from J, with 13 bases between. The CDR3 protein is CASSLDSGTATQYF. The CDR3 region has the DNA TGTGCCAGCAGCTTAGATAGCGGAACTGCTACGCAGTATTTT.

The chain employs TRBV12-3 or TRBV12-4 and TRBJ2-7, with 9 bases lining up with TRBD1. This CDR3 is built from 13 residues. V was clipped by 5 bases and J by 13 bases; unmatched bases: 12. CDR3 protein: CASSPDRGRGIYF. In DNA form, the CDR3 reads TGTGCCAGCAGTCCGGACAGGGGAAGGGGGATATACTTC.

CDR3 sequence reads: CASSPNLSTGKLEAFF. The CDR3 DNA reads TGTGCCAGCTCACCTAACCTGTCAACGGGGAAGCTGGAAGCTTTCTTT. J is TRBJ1-1 and V is TRBV18; D is unresolved. CDR3 length: 16 residues. V was clipped by 3 bases and J by 8 bases, with 22 bases between them. Germline V CDR1 and CDR2: KGHSH, LQKENI.

The V and J genes are TRBV19 and TRBJ2-1; D is perhaps TRBD1 (6 bases). The CDR3 contains 15 residues. V gave up 6 bases and J gave up 3 bases, with 15 bases separating them. Germline assignment: CDR1 LNHDA and CDR2 SQIVND (reference sequence). CDR3 DNA: TGTGCCAGTAGATACACAGGGAAGGGCTACAATGAGCAGTTCTTC. It encodes CASRYTGKGYNEQFF.

The J gene is TRBJ2-3, the V gene TRBV30; 9 positions match TRBD1. Germline CDR1 is GTSNPN and CDR2 is SVGIG (reference sequence). V lost 7 bases and J lost 2; bases outside the gene matches: 4. The CDR3 loop spans 13 amino acids. CDR3 sequence reads: CALDRGFTDTQYF. The DNA of the CDR3 is TGTGCCTTGGACAGGGGCTTCACAGATACGCAGTATTTT.

The CDR3 bases are TGTGCCAGCAGTGTCACAGGGTCCTCTGGAAACACCATATATTTT. Its translation: CASSVTGSSGNTIYF. The rearrangement joins TRBV28 to TRBJ1-3; TRBD1 might be the D (6 bases). CDR1 and CDR2 from the germline V gene are MDHEN and SYDVKM. V dropped 5 bases and J dropped 0 bases, with 11 bases sitting between them. CDR3 length: 15 residues.

The chain combines TRBV15 with TRBJ1-1; D unresolved. This CDR3 has 14 residues. V lost 1 base to trimming and J lost 0 bases, with 6 bases between them. The germline V gene encodes CDR1 LNHNV and CDR2 YYDKDF (reference sequence). The CDR3 bases are TGTGCCACCAGCAGAGCTTCTCTGAACACTGAAGCTTTCTTT. It is translated as CATSRASLNTEAFF.

V gene TRBV19 combines with J gene TRBJ1-3, with D possibly TRBD1 on 6 matching bases. From germline, CDR1 is LNHDA and CDR2 SQIVND (reference sequence). With 6 bases removed from V and 7 bases from J, the gap between germline ends came to 13 bases. The CDR3 sequence is 13 residues long. CDR3 in DNA: TGTGCCAGTAGACAGGGATCAAGGAACACCATATATTTT. This sequence encodes CASRQGSRNTIYF.

Written as DNA, the CDR3 is TGTGCCAGCAGCTTGATAGCAGCGGGGGTAGCCAAAAACATTCAGTACTTC. Translated: CASSLIAAGVAKNIQYF. The gene calls are TRBV7-2 and TRBJ2-4; 8 bases are shared with TRBD2. The CDR3 is 17 residues long. V was clipped by 3 bases and J by 0 bases; unmatched bases: 7. Germline lookup yields CDR1 SGHTA and CDR2 FQGNSA.

This rearrangement joins TRBV7-3 to TRBJ1-6; a possible D gene is TRBD1 (6 bases). The V end was cut by 4 bases, the J end by 6 bases, with 10 bases between. This CDR3 comprises 14 residues. CDR1 and CDR2 from the germline V gene are SGHTA and FQGTGA. The CDR3 DNA follows: TGTGCCAGCAGCTCCGGACAGCTTAATTCACCCCTCCACTTT. This sequence encodes CASSSGQLNSPLHF.

The V and J genes are TRBV11-2 and TRBJ2-7; 9 positions agree with TRBD1. The CDR3 consists of 14 residues. Per germline, CDR1 SGHAT and CDR2 FQNNGV. The V and J ends lost 4 bases and 3 bases, in that order; junction bases with no gene match: 4. The CDR3 coding sequence is TGTGCCAGCAGCTGGGACAGGGAGTACTACGAGCAGTACTTC. Translating it yields CASSWDREYYEQYF.

This chain links TRBV7-9 with TRBJ1-4; 9 bases match TRBD1. This CDR3 contains 14 residues. The ends lost 4 bases at V and 4 bases at J; junction bases unmatched: 1. From germline, CDR1 is SEHNR and CDR2 FQNEAQ (reference sequence). CDR3 loop: CASSSDRGNEKLFF. DNA for the CDR3: TGTGCCAGCAGCTCGGACAGGGGTAATGAAAAACTGTTTTTT.

The V call is TRBV19, the J call TRBJ1-5; a possible D gene is TRBD1 (6 bases). CDR1 is LNHDA, CDR2 SQIVND, per germline (reference sequence). V lost 5 bases to trimming and J lost 0 bases, with 8 bases between them. The CDR3 consists of 14 residues. CDR3 protein: CASSEQGSNQPQHF. CDR3 nucleotide sequence: TGTGCCAGTAGTGAACAGGGTAGCAATCAGCCCCAGCATTTT.

Here the CDR3 DNA reads TGTGCCAGCAGTTCTGGCAGGGGGCTGGGTGAAAAACTGTTTTTT. Translated, it gives CASSSGRGLGEKLFF. The V and J genes are TRBV28 and TRBJ1-4; 8 nucleotides agree with TRBD1. This CDR3 has 15 residues. The trim removed 4 bases at V and 7 bases at J, leaving 8 bases unmatched. Looked up from germline, CDR1 is MDHEN and CDR2 is SYDVKM.

The chain combines TRBV6-5 with TRBJ1-6; weak D call: TRBD1 (5 bases). The CDR3 has 14 amino acids. The germline gives CDR1 MNHEY, CDR2 SVGAGI. Trimming removed 6 bases at V and 10 bases at J, with 16 bases between. DNA of the CDR3: TGTGCCAGCAGAAGCAGGGATCTGGGCTCACCCCTCCACTTT. Translating it yields CASRSRDLGSPLHF.